Described below is a single TCR beta chain sequence and its context. No cognate antigen has been identified for it. One base away there is no much larger clone; base qualities are not given. The data stem from a study of long-term antiretroviral therapy in people with HIV (dated by TCRdb to between 2021 and 2022). Broadly, across the study: The earliest samples were collected roughly a decade before the 2015 WHO recommendation for immediate ART, at a time when ART was usually postponed until CD4 counts fell. Whether ART initiation and durable HIV suppression were associated with changes in peripheral blood TRB repertoire composition and diversity was tested in a retrospective serial study. A total of under 250 cryopreserved PBMC samples came from a few dozen adults with confirmed HIV infection and were collected serially over a mean of roughly six years (range 1-12). About 35% of the 30 participants with HIV were female. No cross-contamination during QIAcube processing turned up in test extractions that ran a monoclonal T-cell line alongside approximately 35 polyclonal samples.

The immunoSEQ hsTCRB v3.0 assay was used at survey level resolution to sequence the TRB variable region. TRB sequencing targeted a depth of 40,000-50,000 T-cell genomes per sample. An Illumina MiSeq with a v3 150-cycle kit was used to sequence the pooled TRB libraries. Regarding the original processing steps: Repertoire analysis was run in R within a reproducible Nextflow workflow that covered QC, data transformation and analysis. LymphoSeq2, an R package for exploring AIRR-Seq data, was used to implement the custom analyses. A few samples that yielded fewer than 5000 total TRB sequences were excluded, so that approximately 200 HIV repertoires were analyzed. Among the roughly 190 retained HIV repertoires, 55 to 60 were collected before ART initiation and some 130 after ART initiation. Repertoires were downsampled to 5000 TRB nucleotide sequences, with summary statistics averaged over 100 downsampling iterations. Only TRB sequences with CDR3 regions of at least seven amino acids were retained for analysis. Two measures captured diversity: a Shannon entropy-derived clonality score and the Gini coefficient. Repertoire networks linked the top 5000 CDR3 amino acid sequences whenever two sequences differed by an edit distance of one. GLIPH2 predicted antigen specificity groups and MHC restriction for TRB CDR3 amino acid sequences. To flag known associations with CMV, EBV, HIV or tissue antigens, CDR3 amino acid sequences were compared against VDJdb and McPAS-TCR. Pre-ART, post-ART and control groups were compared with Wilcoxon signed-rank tests and Holm-Bonferroni correction. The source is immuneACCESS, and TCRdb retained only in-frame sequences with V and J called. Part of the clones is not carried over; for the studies checked, unresolved V genes explain less than half of this, and the remainder is unexplained. V, J and clone size reflect that table, while D and trimming were determined from the DNA. The sample table lists around 19,000 clones, approximately 86% of them with a count of one. The ten largest clones take up roughly 10% of the sample.

CDR1 MNHEY and CDR2 SMNVEV were looked up in the germline V gene (reference sequence). Cut back by 3 bases and 8 bases, the V and J ends lie 16 bases apart. The CDR3 runs 14 residues from the cysteine to the phenylalanine. The DNA shown is the 42-base CDR3, in frame from base 1. To be included, a participant needed at least one PBMC sample from before ART initiation plus at least two post-ART samples. Treatment was received in the United States of America by all participants with HIV. Before DNA extraction, cryopreserved samples containing roughly 0.85-11 million PBMC were thawed and washed. At the time of the earliest PBMC sample, participants with HIV were aged between roughly 20 and 60 years. PBMC samples were contributed by each participant from 1-4 timepoints before ART initiation and 2-8 timepoints after ART initiation, with a median of 7 samples. For every participant, serial HIV viral load, CD4+ T-cell count, ART history and demographic data were obtained. Using a Qiagen kit on a QIAcube, genomic DNA was extracted from unsorted PBMC, with samples processed in batches of 12.

General conclusions and limits of the study: The repertoire was dominated across all time points by expanded TRB clones identified before ART initiation, although this dominance was seen to fluctuate and to decrease in many PLHIV after ART. Inferences about post-ART repertoire changes were limited because no data were available on ART adherence, viral resistance or therapy changes. The samples span the years 2004 to 2017, and the ART regimens used may be less effective than current regimens. Owing to limited PBMC availability, only the TCR beta chain was sequenced, without alpha chain pairing. Because pre-ART samples had limited cell numbers, unsorted PBMC were profiled rather than sorted CD4+ and CD8+ T cells. Narrower CDR3 length ranges were observed in HIV repertoires than in controls, and an antigen-experienced repertoire with only a slight naive shift after ART was suggested by the network structure. Starting ART was linked to a significant rise in TRB diversity, yet even with long-term ART the diversity remained significantly lower than in transplant donor controls.

The receptor was derived from a man aged 40-55 years with HIV. This specimen consisted of unsorted PBMCs, obtained roughly 2.3 years after starting antiretroviral therapy. The sequence is built from TRBV27 and TRBJ1-2; 5 matching bases give a weak D call of TRBD1. The nucleotides read TGTGCCAGCAGTTTCACGGGCAGGGCGAGCGGCTACACCTTC. It translates as CASSFTGRASGYTF.